The rows below give T cell receptor beta chains drawn from one sample of a study of T cells after yellow fever vaccination. MiXCR, applied by TCRdb to the 5' RACE reads, yields one record per CDR3 protein. The sample lists nearly 350,000 distinct CDR3 sequences; roughly 7.5% were seen once. The source was PBMCs, collected approximately 40 days after the first yellow fever vaccination. The source is a man between 18 and 29 years old who received the YFV17D yellow fever vaccine. CDR3s include the opening cysteine and the closing phenylalanine or tryptophan. Fields, in order: D gene, V gene, clone size, J gene, CDR3 protein, CDR3 DNA. A D gene is named only where the DNA matches it firmly. A clone size is listed for some rows: how often the clone was seen (once, few, many), or a class if it is expanded.

D: .
V: TRBV7-3
size: few
J: TRBJ2-7
CDR3: CASSLSYGTYEQYF
DNA: TGTGCCAGCAGCTTAAGCTACGGTACCTACGAGCAGTACTTC

D: TRBD2
V: TRBV2
size: many
J: TRBJ2-5
CDR3: CASSSGLAGEETQYF
DNA: TGTGCCAGCAGTTCCGGACTAGCGGGAGAAGAGACCCAGTACTTC

D: TRBD1
V: TRBV15
size: .
J: TRBJ1-4
CDR3: CATSRGSRWGTGVQEKLFF
DNA: TGTGCCACCAGCAGAGGATCTCGGTGGGGGACAGGCGTTCAGGAAAAACTGTTTTTT

D: TRBD2
V: TRBV7-3
size: .
J: TRBJ2-1
CDR3: CASSPFGSGGYNEQFF
DNA: TGTGCCAGCAGCCCCTTTGGGAGCGGGGGCTACAATGAGCAGTTCTTC

D: .
V: TRBV12-3/TRBV12-4
size: few
J: TRBJ2-6
CDR3: CASSLEGFGANVLTF
DNA: TGTGCCAGCAGTTTAGAAGGGTTTGGGGCCAACGTCCTGACTTTC

D: .
V: TRBV7-9
size: few
J: TRBJ1-1
CDR3: CASSPRQGRRAFF
DNA: TGTGCCAGCAGCCCGAGGCAGGGGCGCAGGGCTTTCTTT

D: TRBD1
V: TRBV5-1
size: few
J: TRBJ1-1
CDR3: CASSSLGTGAEAFF
DNA: TGCGCCAGCAGCAGCTTGGGGACAGGGGCTGAAGCTTTCTTT

D: .
V: TRBV14
size: few
J: TRBJ1-3
CDR3: CASSQVGDTIYF
DNA: TGTGCCAGCAGCCAAGTTGGAGACACCATATATTTT

D: TRBD1
V: TRBV27
size: .
J: TRBJ1-5
CDR3: CASGTGSQPQHF
DNA: TGTGCCAGCGGGACAGGTTCTCAGCCCCAGCATTTT

D: .
V: TRBV7-8
size: few
J: TRBJ2-5
CDR3: CASSFGGGMGLETQYF
DNA: TGTGCCAGCAGCTTTGGTGGGGGGATGGGCTTGGAGACCCAGTACTTC

D: .
V: TRBV4-2
size: few
J: TRBJ2-3
CDR3: CASSQGVSTDTQYF
DNA: TGTGCCAGCAGCCAAGGGGTCAGCACAGATACGCAGTATTTT

D: .
V: TRBV25-1
size: .
J: TRBJ2-3
CDR3: CASSGPWAPYTDTQYF
DNA: TGTGCCAGCAGTGGACCGTGGGCCCCCTACACAGATACGCAGTATTTT